These 20 T cell receptor beta chains came from one sample sequenced in a study of blood T cell repertoires in COVID-19. TCRdb keeps only in-frame clones here, not all; method: immunoSEQ multiplex PCR. The sample yields 100,000 or so clones, approximately 82% seen once. Sample: peripheral blood. All receptors derive from an elderly woman with acute or convalescent COVID-19.

The chain combines TRBV3-1 (or the pseudogene TRBV3-2) with TRBJ2-1; TRBD2 aligns across 8 bases. Germline V CDR1 and CDR2: LGHDT, YNNKEL (reference sequence). Trimming cost V 1 base and J 9 bases; bases outside gene matches: 8. This CDR3 comprises 15 residues. CDR3 region: CASSQAGLEGSEQFF. CDR3 coding DNA: TGTGCCAGCAGCCAAGCGGGACTAGAGGGGAGTGAGCAGTTCTTC.

V and J are TRBV19 and TRBJ1-1; 8 positions agree with TRBD1. The V gene end was trimmed by 9 bases and the J gene end by 5 bases; junction bases not matched to a gene: 11. The CDR3 spans 14 residues. The germline CDR1 and CDR2 sequences are LNHDA and SQIVND (reference sequence). The CDR3 spells CASTSGDRRTEAFF. CDR3 bases: TGTGCCAGCACGTCCGGGGACAGGAGGACTGAAGCTTTCTTT.

The rearrangement uses TRBV7-9 and TRBJ1-1; TRBD1 aligns across 7 bases. The CDR3 has 11 amino acids. V gave up 3 bases and J gave up 10 bases; unmatched junction bases: 2. Germline V CDR1 and CDR2: SEHNR, FQNEAQ (reference sequence). The CDR3 spells CASSFQGGAFF. The CDR3 DNA reads as TGTGCCAGCAGCTTCCAGGGGGGAGCTTTCTTT.

This clone was seen just once. In the same sample, other DNA sequences code for this CDR3. The genes are TRBV5-1 and TRBJ2-2; D remains ambiguous. The CDR3 has 14 amino acids. From germline, CDR1 is SGHRS and CDR2 YFSETQ. V lost 0 bases and J 0 bases, leaving 3 bases between the germline ends. The DNA of the CDR3 is TGCGCCAGCAGCTTGGGGCCGAACACCGGGGAGCTGTTTTTT. Amino acid sequence: CASSLGPNTGELFF.

V gene TRBV5-4 combines with J gene TRBJ2-3, with D maybe TRBD1 (5 bases). Deletions cut 4 bases from V and 4 bases from J, with 16 bases between. The germline gives CDR1 SGHNT, CDR2 YYREEE (reference sequence). The CDR3 extends over 15 amino acids. The CDR3 is CASSLRSQGPDTQYF. Written as DNA, the CDR3 is TGTGCCAGCAGCCTGAGGTCCCAGGGCCCAGATACGCAGTATTTT.

The gene calls are TRBV5-8 and TRBJ2-5, with 7 bases that match TRBD1. The V gene end was trimmed by 0 bases and the J gene end by 4 bases; junction bases not matched to a gene: 6. The CDR3 covers 15 residues. Per the germline V gene, CDR1 is SGHTS and CDR2 is YDEGEE. The CDR3 coding sequence is TGTGCCAGCAGCTTGGAAGGGGGCAAGGGAGAGACCCAGTACTTC. Protein sequence: CASSLEGGKGETQYF.

The CDR3 loop is CASSMTPGNTEAFF. The CDR3 DNA is TGTGCCAGCAGCATGACCCCGGGGAACACTGAAGCTTTCTTT. V and J are TRBV6-5 and TRBJ1-1; D unclear. The germline V gene has CDR1 MNHEY and CDR2 SVGAGI. The CDR3 consists of 14 residues. The germline V and J ends were trimmed by 6 bases and 1 base, with 12 bases remaining between them.

This clone was seen a single time. The J gene is TRBJ2-7, the V gene TRBV2, with a weak D call TRBD1 (7 bases). The CDR3 loop spans 15 amino acids. V was shortened by 1 base and J by 3 bases, with 13 bases between the two germline ends. CDR1 and CDR2 from the germline V gene are SNHLY and FYNNEI. This CDR3 reads CASSEGRGRIYEQYF. CDR3 nucleotides: TGTGCCAGCAGTGAAGGGAGGGGGCGGATCTACGAGCAGTACTTC. Supplemented by reference TRBV2 and TRBJ2-7, the full variable domain reads EPEVTQTPSHQVTQMGQEVILRCVPISNHLYFYWYRQILGQKVEFLVSFYNNEISEKSEIFDDQFSVERPDGSNFTLKIRSTKLEDSAMYFCASSEGRGRIYEQYFGPGTRLTVT.

V gene TRBV30 combines with J gene TRBJ1-1, with 8 bases aligning to TRBD1. The junction had 5 bases not matched to a gene; V was cut back by 6 bases and J by 5 bases. From germline, CDR1 is GTSNPN and CDR2 SVGIG (reference sequence). This CDR3 contains 12 residues. The CDR3 DNA is TGTGCCTGCAACAGGGGGTTGACTGAAGCTTTCTTT. Translated: CACNRGLTEAFF.

About this clone: Mismatch with germline at one junction end may stem from a read error. The genes are TRBV6-5 and TRBJ1-5, with D possibly matching TRBD1 (6 bases). Germline values: CDR1 MNHEY, CDR2 SVGAGI. The CDR3 consists of 14 residues. CDR3 in amino acids: CASRYKGGTQPQHF. The CDR3 nucleotides are TGTGCCAGCCGTTATAAGGGGGGGACCCAGCCCCAGCATTTT.

The CDR3 here is CASSPLTLNTEAFF. CDR3 DNA sequence: TGTGCCAGTAGCCCTTTGACTCTGAACACTGAAGCTTTCTTT. The chain links TRBV19 to TRBJ1-1; D is uncertain. The germline V and J ends were trimmed by 6 bases and 0 bases, with 11 bases remaining between them. The CDR3 runs 14 residues. The V gene's germline CDR1 is LNHDA and CDR2 SQIVND (reference sequence).

The chain carries TRBV29-1 and TRBJ2-2, with TRBD1 matching over 8 bases. Germline CDR1 and CDR2: SQVTM and ANQGSEA. The CDR3 runs 15 residues. After removal of 4 bases from V and 1 base from J, the junction contained 5 bases not matched to a gene. DNA of the CDR3: TGCAGCGTTGGCTATGGGACAGGGAACACCGGGGAGCTGTTTTTT. The encoded protein is CSVGYGTGNTGELFF.

There are a few counts of this clone. The chain recombines TRBV27 with TRBJ2-7; TRBD2 matches at 9 bases. V dropped 4 bases and J dropped 6; count of bases not matched to a gene: 10. Germline assignment: CDR1 MNHEY and CDR2 SMNVEV (reference sequence). This CDR3 comprises 15 residues. The CDR3 here is CASSSIAGGVFEQYF. The DNA for the CDR3 is TGTGCCAGCAGTTCGATTGCGGGAGGGGTTTTCGAGCAGTACTTC.

This clone showed up just a few times. V gene TRBV7-2 combines with J gene TRBJ2-5, with a possible D match to TRBD2 (7 bases). The germline CDR1 and CDR2 sequences are SGHTA and FQGNSA. V was trimmed by 1 base and J by 5 bases, leaving 11 bases between them. The CDR3 extends over 14 amino acids. In DNA, the CDR3 is TGTGCCAGCAGCTTAGGCAGGGGAGGGGAGACCCAGTACTTC. Residues: CASSLGRGGETQYF. The whole variable domain, remainder taken from reference TRBV7-2 and TRBJ2-5, is GAGVSQSPSNKVTEKGKDVELRCDPISGHTALYWYRQSLGQGLEFLIYFQGNSAPDKSGLPSDRFSAERTGGSVSTLTIQRTQQEDSAVYLCASSLGRGGETQYFGPGTRLLVL.

This chain links TRBV6-6 with TRBJ2-7, with a possible D match to TRBD1 (5 bases). V lost 2 bases and J 5 bases, leaving 10 bases between the germline ends. The CDR3 runs to 13 residues. Germline V gene sequence: CDR1 MNHNY, CDR2 SVGAGI (reference sequence). The DNA for the CDR3 is TGTGCCAGCAGTTACGCGGACATTGACGAGCAGTACTTC. This translates into CASSYADIDEQYF.

This clone was found once. The chain employs TRBV5-5 and TRBJ1-5; D is perhaps TRBD1 (6 bases). Trimming pared 4 bases from V and 6 bases from J, leaving 17 bases between. The CDR3 has 15 amino acids. CDR1 SGHKS and CDR2 YYEKEE come from the germline V gene (reference sequence). CDR3 in amino acids: CASSADPGAIQPQHF. The CDR3 DNA sequence: TGTGCCAGCAGCGCCGACCCAGGGGCGATTCAGCCCCAGCATTTT.

The chain has TRBV11-3 and TRBJ2-1, with no clear D. Looked up from germline, CDR1 is SGHNT and CDR2 is YENEEA. The CDR3 sequence is 14 residues long. Trimming took off 0 bases at V and 8 bases at J, with 11 bases between the two ends. For the CDR3, the DNA is TGTGCCAGCAGCTTAGAACAGCCTTGGGATGAGCAGTTCTTC. It specifies CASSLEQPWDEQFF.

The chain joins TRBV30 to TRBJ1-4; D possibly corresponds to TRBD1 (5 bases). CDR3 size: 14 residues. Germline V gene lookup returns CDR1 GTSNPN and CDR2 SVGIG (reference sequence). Trimming removed 4 bases from V and 1 base from J, with 10 bases in between. CDR3 bases: TGTGCCTGGACCCCCGGGGGAACTAATGAAAAACTGTTTTTT. This translates into CAWTPGGTNEKLFF.

J is TRBJ2-3 and V is TRBV9, with 7 bases that match TRBD1. This CDR3 spans 15 amino acids. V shed 3 bases, J shed 2 bases, and the junction held 6 bases outside the gene matches. Germline-derived CDR1 and CDR2 are SGDLS and YYNGEE. Here the CDR3 DNA reads TGTGCCAGCAGCGCGACAGGGACCCTCACAGATACGCAGTATTTT. Its translation is CASSATGTLTDTQYF.

J is TRBJ1-1 and V is TRBV5-4; the match to TRBD1 covers 7 bases. This CDR3 spans 15 amino acids. After removal of 0 bases from V and 0 bases from J, the junction contained 2 bases not matched to a gene. Germline CDR1 reads SGHNT; CDR2 reads YYREEE (reference sequence). CDR3 in amino acids: CASSLEGQMNTEAFF. CDR3 in DNA: TGTGCCAGCAGCTTGGAGGGACAGATGAACACTGAAGCTTTCTTT.